The present entry profiles one T cell receptor (beta chain) with its context. This entry is derived from a study of blood T cell repertoires in COVID-19. Study-wide background: COVID-19 samples from acute and convalescent phases originated in the United States, Italy and Spain. T cells, B-cell-depleted T cells, or PBMCs provided the cDNA or gDNA that served as material.

This CDR3 contains 15 residues. Germline-derived CDR1 and CDR2 are SGHNT and YYREEE (reference sequence). V lost 3 bases to trimming and J lost 4 bases; unmatched junction nucleotides: 6. Original handling: For nucleated cells, counts were estimated from reference gene primer amplification. Libraries were prepared by immunoSEQ multiplex PCR; TCRdb keeps only in-frame clonotypes and omits some of them. V and J calls plus clone size are reproduced from that table; the DNA served to infer D and trimming. The sample carries 100,000 to 150,000 clones, around 87% recorded once. What was sequenced was peripheral blood. This chain joins TRBV5-4 and TRBJ1-1; 10 bases align to TRBD1. The receptor was derived from a human donor in a cohort sampled during active COVID-19. CDR3 in amino acids: CASSSGQGGGTEAFF. The CDR3 DNA sequence: TGTGCCAGCAGCTCCGGACAGGGGGGCGGCACTGAAGCTTTCTTT.